These 26 T cell receptor beta chains were sequenced from one sample in a study of blood T cells in healthy people across ages. Next came a second PCR, run for about 6 to 11 cycles, which used a sample-barcoded 5' primer along with a J-beta primer mix. TCRdb ran MiXCR on the 5' RACE reads and lists one entry per CDR3 protein. The sample includes around 900,000 distinct CDR3 sequences, 29% of them seen just once. The sample was blood. The receptor source for this set is an elderly woman in good health.

V is TRBV28 and J is TRBJ2-7; D remains ambiguous. Looked up from germline, CDR1 is MDHEN and CDR2 is SYDVKM. The length of the CDR3 is 16 residues. The germline V and J ends were trimmed by 4 bases and 4 bases, with 20 bases remaining between them. This CDR3 is CASSSPTGSLIYEQYF. The CDR3 DNA reads as TGTGCCAGCAGTTCCCCGACCGGGTCTTTGATTTACGAGCAGTACTTC.

About this clonotype: One base away lies a much larger clone, so this may be a sequencing read error. The V call is TRBV12-3 or TRBV12-4, the J call TRBJ2-7, with 8 nucleotides matching TRBD1. This CDR3 comprises 15 residues. CDR3 region: CASSVTGASSYEQHF. CDR3 nucleotides: TGTGCCAGCAGTGTGACAGGGGCTAGCTCCTACGAGCAGCACTTC.

A few counts support this clonotype. The chain recombines TRBV12-3 or TRBV12-4 with TRBJ1-5; D remains ambiguous. The ends were cut back, 2 bases at V and 2 bases at J, with 7 bases in the middle. The CDR3 totals 14 residues. The DNA for the CDR3 is TGTGCCAGCAGTTTAATGGTGGGCAATCAGCCCCAGCATTTT. Translation gives CASSLMVGNQPQHF.

The CDR3 here is CGVRNSAFF. The CDR3 DNA reads TGCGGTGTTCGGAATTCTGCTTTCTTT. This chain uses TRBV20-1 with TRBJ1-1, with D hard to call. Germline CDR1 reads DFQATT; CDR2 reads SNEGSKA (reference sequence). There are 9 residues in the CDR3.

This sequence joins TRBV2 and TRBJ1-1, with TRBD1 matching over 8 bases. Germline values: CDR1 SNHLY, CDR2 FYNNEI. The CDR3 contains 14 residues. The V gene end was trimmed by 6 bases and the J gene end by 5 bases; junction bases not matched to a gene: 8. The CDR3 is CASRDRAGETEAFF. The CDR3 region has the DNA TGTGCCAGCAGGGACAGGGCGGGTGAAACTGAAGCTTTCTTT.

This clonotype was counted many times. The chain has TRBV6-2 or TRBV6-3 and TRBJ2-5; TRBD2 is a possible D gene (6 bases). Deletions cut 6 bases from V and 1 base from J, with 12 bases between. CDR3 length: 14 residues. Germline V gene data show CDR1 as MNHEY and CDR2 as SVGEGT. For the CDR3, the DNA is TGTGCCAGCAGCCACCGGGACTTCCAAGAGACCCAGTACTTC. Encoded protein: CASSHRDFQETQYF.

This clonotype was seen a few times. V and J are TRBV20-1 and TRBJ1-6; 7 nucleotides agree with TRBD1. Germline CDR1 and CDR2: DFQATT and SNEGSKA (reference sequence). CDR3 length equals 14 residues. Trimming took 1 base from V and 8 from J; bases not matched to a gene: 5. CDR3 bases: TGCAGTGCTAGAGTGAACAGGGGTGATTCACCCCTCCACTTT. It encodes CSARVNRGDSPLHF.

This clonotype was seen ten or more times. The chain combines TRBV9 with TRBJ2-4, with D possibly being TRBD2 (7 bases). The V and J ends lost 1 base and 9 bases respectively, with 17 bases between them. Germline values: CDR1 SGDLS, CDR2 YYNGEE. This CDR3 has 15 residues. The CDR3 DNA follows: TGTGCCAGCAGCGTATCGGGTGGGGGGGCCGTCATTCAGTACTTC. Encoded protein: CASSVSGGGAVIQYF.

This chain connects TRBV7-2 to TRBJ2-5; TRBD1 matches 8 bases. CDR3 length: 14 amino acids. J lost 6 bases, V lost 5 bases, and 8 bases had no gene match. The germline V gene has CDR1 SGHTA and CDR2 FQGNSA. CDR3 sequence reads: CASSPRTGWQTQYF. CDR3 nucleotides: TGTGCCAGCAGCCCCAGGACAGGGTGGCAGACCCAGTACTTC.

Of note for this clonotype: A read error may explain this, as a much larger clone is one base away. The chain joins TRBV7-2 to TRBJ2-5; 8 bases line up with TRBD2. The J call may be in error: the DNA end matches TRBJ2-1 better. CDR1 SGHTA and CDR2 FQGNSA come from the germline V gene. The CDR3 is 14 residues long. For the CDR3, the DNA is TGTGCCAGCAGCTTGACTAGCGTAGGGGAGACCCAGTTCTTC. Protein sequence: CASSLTSVGETQFF.

This clonotype has ten or more counts. A read error may be the cause here, since a much bigger clone is one base away. This chain joins TRBV12-3 or TRBV12-4 and TRBJ2-5; 8 bases align to TRBD1. V shed 3 bases and J 11 bases; nucleotides not matched to a gene: 11. This CDR3 spans 14 amino acids. The CDR3 bases are TGTGCCAGCAGTTTTCGGCAGGGGGCCTATGAGCAGTACTTC. Amino acids: CASSFRQGAYEQYF.

The chain combines TRBV7-9 with TRBJ2-5; D gene uncertain. The DNA end lines up better with TRBJ2-7; the J call may be wrong. Germline-derived CDR1 and CDR2 are SEHNR and FQNEAQ (reference sequence). The CDR3 totals 12 residues. The CDR3 protein is CASSSISDEQYF. In DNA form, the CDR3 reads TGTGCCAGCAGCTCAATAAGCGACGAGCAGTACTTC.

This clonotype was picked up many times. This chain connects TRBV5-1 to TRBJ2-1; tentatively, D is TRBD1 (6 bases). CDR1 and CDR2 from the germline V gene are SGHRS and YFSETQ. The ends were cut back, 6 bases at V and 1 base at J, with 14 bases in the middle. The CDR3 has 15 residues. CDR3 nucleotides: TGCGCCAGCACCTCGAATGGACAGTCCTACAATGAGCAGTTCTTC. Protein product: CASTSNGQSYNEQFF.

This clonotype was seen ten or more times. This rearrangement joins TRBV9 to TRBJ2-1; D not certain. V gave up 3 bases and J gave up 0 bases, with 13 bases separating them. The CDR3 consists of 16 residues. Germline V gene sequence: CDR1 SGDLS, CDR2 YYNGEE. CDR3 amino acids: CASSAPHVSSYNEQFF. CDR3 DNA: TGTGCCAGCAGCGCCCCCCACGTAAGCTCCTACAATGAGCAGTTCTTC.

Ten or more counts support this clonotype. The chain joins TRBV6-2 or TRBV6-3 to TRBJ2-3; no clear D. CDR1 is MNHEY, CDR2 SVGEGT, per germline. CDR3 size: 12 residues. Trimming removed 2 bases at V and 5 bases at J, with 5 bases between. The CDR3 loop reads CASSYPQDTQYF. In DNA, the CDR3 is TGTGCCAGCAGTTACCCACAAGATACGCAGTATTTT.

The V and J genes are TRBV24-1 and TRBJ2-1, with 8 bases lining up with TRBD1. Trimming removed 3 bases from V and 8 bases from J; junction bases left unmatched: 17. CDR3 length: 18 residues. CDR1 KGHDR and CDR2 SFDVKD come from the germline V gene. CDR3 in amino acids: CATSDPSDRGGLRDEQFF. In DNA form, the CDR3 reads TGTGCCACCAGTGATCCCTCAGACAGGGGCGGGCTTCGGGATGAGCAGTTCTTC.

V gene TRBV7-2 combines with J gene TRBJ2-3; no reliable D call. The length of the CDR3 is 14 residues. The germline V gene has CDR1 SGHTA and CDR2 FQGNSA. V gave up 5 bases and J gave up 4 bases, with 13 bases separating them. In nucleotides, the CDR3 is TGTGCCAGCAGCCTCAGAATGAGCCCAGATACGCAGTATTTT. As protein: CASSLRMSPDTQYF.

This clonotype has at least ten counts. The chain carries TRBV5-1 and TRBJ1-2; D remains ambiguous. Per germline, CDR1 SGHRS and CDR2 YFSETQ. V lost 0 bases, J lost 6 bases, and 12 bases lay in between. The CDR3 consists of 14 residues. The CDR3 region is CASSLAEGLDGYTF. The CDR3 nucleotides read TGCGCCAGCAGCTTGGCCGAGGGTTTGGATGGCTACACCTTC.

To note about this clonotype: A single base separates this from a much larger clone, so it may be a read error. The chain joins TRBV20-1 to TRBJ2-6, with a possible D match to TRBD1 (5 bases). Germline lookup yields CDR1 DFQATT and CDR2 SNEGSKA (reference sequence). The CDR3 loop spans 15 amino acids. CDR3 region: CSARGPGPGANVRTF. The CDR3 DNA sequence: TGCAGTGCTAGAGGCCCCGGTCCTGGGGCCAACGTCCGGACTTTC.

This clonotype was observed many times. The CDR3 here is CASSLAGASSYNEQFF. The DNA of the CDR3 is TGCGCCAGCAGCTTGGCGGGGGCCAGCTCCTACAATGAGCAGTTCTTC. The chain couples TRBV5-1 to TRBJ2-1, with D possibly called TRBD1 or TRBD2 (6 bases each). The length of the CDR3 is 16 residues. V lost 0 bases and J 0 bases, leaving 10 bases between the germline ends. The germline V gene has CDR1 SGHRS and CDR2 YFSETQ.

To note about this clonotype: A much larger clone sits a single nucleotide away, making a read error possible. V is TRBV7-9 and J is TRBJ2-7; D is undetermined. In germline, CDR1 is SEHNR, CDR2 FQNEAQ (reference sequence). This CDR3 has 14 amino acids. The CDR3 region is CAGSTIEPPYEQYF. As DNA, the CDR3 is TGTGCCGGCAGCACCATAGAGCCCCCCTACGAGCAGTACTTC.

This clonotype appeared many times. The chain uses TRBV7-2 and TRBJ2-7, with D tentatively TRBD2 (5 bases). Germline CDR1 SGHTA, CDR2 FQGNSA. This CDR3 has 17 amino acids. Trimming took off 2 bases at V and 2 bases at J, with 19 bases between the two ends. The CDR3 sequence: CASSLISGGDFPYEQYF. The CDR3 DNA is TGTGCCAGCAGCTTAATAAGTGGAGGCGACTTCCCCTACGAGCAGTACTTC.

This clonotype was seen only a few times. The chain joins TRBV7-2 to TRBJ2-2; maybe TRBD1 (5 bases). CDR1 SGHTA and CDR2 FQGNSA come from the germline V gene. Trimming took 5 bases from V and 4 from J, leaving 17 bases between them. The CDR3 extends over 16 amino acids. CDR3 in amino acids: CASSPFSTGRTGELFF. In nucleotides, the CDR3 is TGTGCCAGCAGCCCCTTTAGTACAGGACGCACCGGGGAGCTGTTTTTT.

There are many counts of this clonotype. The gene calls are TRBV11-2 and TRBJ1-1; tentative D call: TRBD1 (5 bases). V shed 5 bases and J shed 0 bases, with 13 bases lying between them. In germline, CDR1 is SGHAT, CDR2 FQNNGV. This CDR3 has 15 residues. CDR3 sequence reads: CASSLTGAMNTEAFF. CDR3 sequence (DNA): TGTGCCAGCAGCCTCACTGGGGCCATGAACACTGAAGCTTTCTTT.

The chain recombines TRBV6-2 or TRBV6-3 with TRBJ1-1; TRBD1 aligns across 9 bases. The CDR3 is made up of 14 amino acids. J was trimmed by 4 bases and V by 2 bases; bases with no gene match: 2. Germline loops: CDR1 MNHEY, CDR2 SVGEGT. CDR3: CASSYGTGFTEAFF. The CDR3 DNA sequence: TGTGCCAGCAGTTACGGGACAGGGTTCACTGAAGCTTTCTTT.

This clonotype was recorded at least ten times. The J gene is TRBJ2-5, the V gene TRBV5-1, with 7 bases aligning to TRBD1. The germline gives CDR1 SGHRS, CDR2 YFSETQ. V shed 2 bases and J 1 base; nucleotides not matched to a gene: 5. CDR3 length: 15 residues. CDR3 sequence (DNA): TGCGCCAGCAGCTTTAACGGACAGGCCCAAGAGACCCAGTACTTC. Encoded protein: CASSFNGQAQETQYF.